This T cell receptor beta chain was found in a study of blood T cell repertoires in COVID-19. Whole-study context: There were acute and convalescent COVID-19 samples, and they came from the United States, Italy and Spain. T cells, B-cell-depleted T cells, or PBMCs supplied cDNA or gDNA.

The V gene lost 0 bases and the J gene lost 6 bases, with 8 bases spanning the gap. The CDR3 runs 13 residues. The germline V gene has CDR1 SGHTS and CDR2 YDEGEE. Original processing notes: From reference gene primer amplification, estimates of nucleated cell counts were derived. Data came from immunoSEQ multiplex PCR; TCRdb stores just in-frame clones and leaves some out. V, J and clone size derive from that table, while D and trimming were established from the DNA sequence. Counted here are 100,000 to 150,000 clones, approximately 90% occurring once; the ten biggest clones make up approximately 8.1%.

This TCR was sampled from a man aged 50 or older with acute or convalescent COVID-19. Sequences were obtained from peripheral blood. J is TRBJ2-3 and V is TRBV5-8, with D possibly matching TRBD2 (6 bases). As DNA, the CDR3 is TGTGCCAGCAGCTTGGAGCTAGCGGATACGCAGTATTTT. Residues: CASSLELADTQYF.